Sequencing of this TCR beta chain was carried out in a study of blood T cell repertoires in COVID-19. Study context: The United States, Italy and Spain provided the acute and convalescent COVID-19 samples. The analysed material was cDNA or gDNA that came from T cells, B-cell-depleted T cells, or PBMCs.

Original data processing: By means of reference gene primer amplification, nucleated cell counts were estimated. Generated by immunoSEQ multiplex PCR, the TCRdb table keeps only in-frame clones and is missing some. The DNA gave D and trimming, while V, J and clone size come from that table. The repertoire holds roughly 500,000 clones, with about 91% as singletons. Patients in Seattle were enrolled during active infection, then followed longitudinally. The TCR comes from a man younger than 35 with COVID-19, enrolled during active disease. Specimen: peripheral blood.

This CDR3 reads CASSQDWGPQLDTQYF. CDR3 nucleotides: TGTGCCAGCAGCCAAGATTGGGGGCCACAACTAGATACGCAGTATTTT. V is TRBV3-1 (or the pseudogene TRBV3-2) and J is TRBJ2-3; D may be TRBD1 (6 bases). The CDR3 sequence is 16 residues long. The V gene's germline CDR1 is LGHDT and CDR2 YNNKEL (reference sequence). Between the trimmed V and J ends, which lost 0 bases and 5 bases, there was a span of 15 bases.